This T cell receptor beta chain was recorded in a study of shared clonotypes between healthy human individuals. The overall study: Plates per donor: three CD4 naive, three CD4 memory, two CD8 naive, one CD8 memory. General study points: Clonotypes shared by all four sorted-subset donors had higher generation probabilities than non-shared clonotypes. Of the naive CD4 clonotypes, roughly 5% were shared across a few donors. Naive subsets usually exceeded memory subsets in estimated richness.

Between the trimmed V and J ends, which lost 4 bases and 4 bases, there was a span of 17 bases. The germline CDR1 and CDR2 sequences are SGHRS and YFSETQ. The CDR3 has 15 residues. For this clone: Its antigen is currently unknown.

Data came from immunoSEQ multiplex PCR; TCRdb stores just in-frame clones and leaves some out. The table lists roughly 2 million clones, 85% to 95% of them singletons, with 0.1% to 0.15% in the top ten. The TCR comes from a man between 18 and 29 years old in good health. Sequencing input: naive CD4+ T cells sorted from blood. Documented subset: CD45RA+ positively selected. V gene TRBV5-1 combines with J gene TRBJ1-1; no definite D call. The CDR3: CASSQTTAVFTEAFF. The CDR3 DNA follows: TGCGCCAGCAGCCAAACGACGGCGGTCTTCACTGAAGCTTTCTTT. The variable domain in full, with the rest retrieved from reference TRBV5-1 and TRBJ1-1, is KAGVTQTPRYLIKTRGQQVTLSCSPISGHRSVSWYQQTPGQGLQFLFEYFSETQRNKGNFPGRFSGRQFSNSRSEMNVSTLELGDSALYLCASSQTTAVFTEAFFGQGTRLTVV.